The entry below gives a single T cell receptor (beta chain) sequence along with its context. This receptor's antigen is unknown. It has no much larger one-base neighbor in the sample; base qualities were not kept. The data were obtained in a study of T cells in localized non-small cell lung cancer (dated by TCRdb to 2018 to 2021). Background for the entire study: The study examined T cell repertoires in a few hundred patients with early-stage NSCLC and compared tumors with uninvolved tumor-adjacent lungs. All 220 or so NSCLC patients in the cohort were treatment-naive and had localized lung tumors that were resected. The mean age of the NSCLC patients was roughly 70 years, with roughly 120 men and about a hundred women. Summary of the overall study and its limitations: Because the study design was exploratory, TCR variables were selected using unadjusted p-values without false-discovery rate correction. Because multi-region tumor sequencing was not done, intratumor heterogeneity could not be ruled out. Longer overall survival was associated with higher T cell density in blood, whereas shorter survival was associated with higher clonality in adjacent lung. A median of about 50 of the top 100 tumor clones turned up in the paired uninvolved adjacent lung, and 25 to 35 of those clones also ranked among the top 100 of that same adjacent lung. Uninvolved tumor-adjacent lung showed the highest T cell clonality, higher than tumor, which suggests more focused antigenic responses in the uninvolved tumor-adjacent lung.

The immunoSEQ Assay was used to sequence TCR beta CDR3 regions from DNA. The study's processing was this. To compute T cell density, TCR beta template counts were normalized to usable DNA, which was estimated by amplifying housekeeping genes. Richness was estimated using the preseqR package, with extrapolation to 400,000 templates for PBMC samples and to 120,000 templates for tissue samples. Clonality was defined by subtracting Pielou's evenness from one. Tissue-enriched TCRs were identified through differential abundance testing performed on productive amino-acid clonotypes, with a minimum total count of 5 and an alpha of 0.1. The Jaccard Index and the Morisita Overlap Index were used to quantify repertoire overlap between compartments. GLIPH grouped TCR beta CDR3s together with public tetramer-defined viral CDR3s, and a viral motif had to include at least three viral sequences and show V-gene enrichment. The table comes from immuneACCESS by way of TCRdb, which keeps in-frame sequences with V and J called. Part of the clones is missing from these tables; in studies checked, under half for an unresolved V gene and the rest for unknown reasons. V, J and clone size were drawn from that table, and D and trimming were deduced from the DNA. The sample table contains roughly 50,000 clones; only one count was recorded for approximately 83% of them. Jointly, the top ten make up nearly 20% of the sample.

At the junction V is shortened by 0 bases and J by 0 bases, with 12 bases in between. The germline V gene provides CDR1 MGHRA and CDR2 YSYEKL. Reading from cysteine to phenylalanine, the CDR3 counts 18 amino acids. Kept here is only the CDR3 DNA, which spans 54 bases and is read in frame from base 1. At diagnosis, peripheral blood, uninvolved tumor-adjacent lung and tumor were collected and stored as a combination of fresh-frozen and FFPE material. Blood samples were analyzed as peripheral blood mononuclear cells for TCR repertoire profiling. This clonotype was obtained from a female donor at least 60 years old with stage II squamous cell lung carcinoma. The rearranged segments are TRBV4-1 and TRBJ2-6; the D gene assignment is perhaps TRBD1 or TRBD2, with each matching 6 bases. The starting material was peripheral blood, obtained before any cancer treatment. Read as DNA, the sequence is TGCGCCAGCAGCCAAGAGGGGGGCCTTCCCTCTGGGGCCAACGTCCTGACTTTC. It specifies CASSQEGGLPSGANVLTF.